Reported below is one TCR beta chain. Authors' processing steps: Amplified reference gene primers provided the basis for estimating nucleated cell counts. Clones were sequenced by immunoSEQ multiplex PCR, and TCRdb holds only the in-frame ones, with some missing. V and J calls and clone size come straight from that table; D and trimming were deduced from the DNA. The table records about 85,000 clones, 90% of them present only once. The record originates from a study of blood T cell repertoires in COVID-19. Study information: The samples span acute and convalescent COVID-19 from the United States, Italy and Spain. PBMCs, B-cell-depleted T cells, or T cells were the source of the cDNA or gDNA that made up the material.

Trimming shortened V by 8 bases and J by 4 bases, and 14 bases separated the two germline ends. CDR1 is MGHDK, CDR2 SYGVNS, per germline. CDR3 size: 13 residues. The source material was peripheral blood. The sequence was collected from an elderly woman with active or convalescent COVID-19. V gene TRBV25-1 combines with J gene TRBJ1-1; no clear D gene. CDR3 sequence: CASAGVLGTEAFF. The CDR3 DNA is TGTGCCAGCGCGGGAGTATTGGGCACTGAAGCTTTCTTT.